Listed below are T cell receptor beta chains from one sample, sequenced in a study of Graves' ophthalmopathy and Graves' hyperthyroidism. Via MiXCR, TCRdb re-called the multiplex PCR reads, giving one row per CDR3 protein. The table has roughly 700,000 distinct CDR3 sequences, 40% seen once. The specimen was peripheral blood. All receptors come from an adult man with Graves' ophthalmopathy. Each CDR3 is given with its conserved first and last residue. The D gene is left open where the match is weak. The size field is filled for only some rows; it gives once, few, many or a size class.

abundance	v_gene	j_gene	d_gene	len	CDR3aa	CDR3nt
many	TRBV2	TRBJ2-7	NA	14	CASTIVGSSYEQYF	TGTGCCAGCACCATAGTCGGTTCATCCTACGAGCAGTACTTC
NA	TRBV20-1	TRBJ1-2	TRBD1	16	CSAQIQGDRGFYGYTF	TGCAGTGCCCAGATTCAGGGGGACAGGGGTTTCTATGGCTACACCTTC
few	TRBV20-1	TRBJ1-2	TRBD1	14	CSARVTGGQYGYTF	TGCAGTGCTAGGGTGACAGGGGGACAGTATGGCTACACCTTC
NA	TRBV12-3/TRBV12-4	TRBJ2-2	NA	15	CASSLDRENTGELFF	TGTGCCAGCAGTTTAGACAGGGAGAACACCGGGGAGCTGTTTTTT
NA	TRBV10-3	TRBJ2-7	NA	15	CAISESIGVSYEQYF	TGTGCCATCAGTGAGTCGATAGGGGTCTCCTACGAGCAGTACTTC
many	TRBV7-2	TRBJ1-1	TRBD1	14	CASSRTGYNTEAFF	TGTGCCAGCAGTCGGACAGGTTATAACACTGAAGCTTTCTTT
NA	TRBV7-9	TRBJ1-2	NA	15	CASSLTRTVNYGYTF	TGTGCCAGCAGCTTGACCCGTACTGTTAACTATGGCTACACCTTC
NA	TRBV7-9	TRBJ1-4	NA	12	CASTPGDEKLFF	TGTGCCAGCACCCCAGGGGACGAAAAACTGTTTTTT
NA	TRBV25-1	TRBJ1-1	NA	15	CASSLSGDANTEAFF	TGTGCCAGCAGTTTATCGGGGGACGCGAACACTGAAGCTTTCTTT
NA	TRBV24-1	TRBJ1-5	NA	14	CATSYPTASVPQHF	TGTGCCACCAGTTACCCCACGGCCTCAGTGCCCCAGCATTTT
NA	TRBV7-9	TRBJ1-4	NA	13	CASKPQGGEKLFF	TGTGCCAGCAAACCACAAGGGGGTGAAAAACTGTTTTTT
NA	TRBV29-1	TRBJ1-1	NA	11	CSLGLRTEAFF	TGCAGCTTAGGTCTCCGGACTGAAGCTTTCTTT
NA	TRBV29-1	TRBJ1-1	NA	13	CSVELGGDTEASF	TGCAGCGTTGAGTTGGGTGGTGACACTGAAGCTTCCTTT
many	TRBV7-2	TRBJ1-4	TRBD1	16	CASSPGAVGTVEKLFF	TGTGCCAGCAGCCCTGGGGCGGTTGGGACAGTGGAAAAACTGTTTTTT
NA	TRBV29-1	TRBJ2-7	NA	15	CSIQLGERGLYEQYF	TGCAGCATTCAGTTGGGCGAAAGGGGATTATACGAGCAGTACTTC
NA	TRBV20-1	TRBJ1-5	TRBD1	15	CSARDSGQGRQPQHF	TGCAGTGCTAGAGATTCGGGACAGGGCCGACAGCCCCAGCATTTT
NA	TRBV11-2	TRBJ2-7	TRBD1	14	CASSVGQGMTEQYF	TGTGCCAGCAGCGTTGGACAGGGTATGACCGAGCAGTACTTC
NA	TRBV25-1	TRBJ2-2	TRBD1	18	CASSVDGSGQGGTGELFF	TGTGCCAGCAGCGTAGATGGTTCGGGACAGGGGGGCACCGGGGAGCTGTTTTTT
NA	TRBV2	TRBJ2-5	TRBD1	13	CAIRTGPQETQYF	TGTGCCATTAGGACAGGACCCCAAGAGACCCAGTACTTC
once	TRBV16	TRBJ1-2	TRBD1	14	CASSNRGQDGGYTF	TGTGCCAGCAGCAATAGGGGACAGGATGGCGGCTACACCTTC
NA	TRBV25-1	TRBJ1-6	NA	11	CASLYNSPLHF	TGTGCCAGCCTGTATAATTCACCCCTCCACTTT
many	TRBV15	TRBJ1-5	TRBD1	14	CATSRDSRGQPQHF	TGTGCCACCAGCAGAGATAGCAGGGGGCAGCCCCAGCATTTT
NA	TRBV2	TRBJ1-1	TRBD1	15	CASSYPGTENTEAFF	TGTGCCAGCAGTTATCCCGGGACAGAGAACACTGAAGCTTTCTTT
NA	TRBV6-2/TRBV6-3	TRBJ1-1	NA	14	CASSYYGAGTEAFF	TGTGCCAGCAGTTATTACGGGGCAGGCACTGAAGCTTTCTTT
few	TRBV11-2	TRBJ1-1	NA	16	CASSYPMGGRNTEAFF	TGTGCCAGCAGCTACCCCATGGGAGGGCGGAACACTGAAGCTTTCTTT
NA	TRBV25-1	TRBJ2-7	TRBD2	16	CASSARGGTRGYEQYF	TGTGCCAGCAGTGCTAGAGGGGGGACTAGGGGATACGAGCAGTACTTC
few	TRBV6-5	TRBJ2-7	TRBD2	13	CASSRGDRGEQYF	TGTGCCAGCAGCCGGGGGGATAGGGGCGAGCAGTACTTC
few	TRBV12-3/TRBV12-4	TRBJ1-2	TRBD1	18	CASSADRGILPQNYGYTF	TGTGCCAGCAGCGCGGACAGGGGCATCCTCCCGCAGAACTATGGCTACACCTTC
many	TRBV20-1	TRBJ1-1	NA	13	CSASSDGDTEAFF	TGCAGTGCTAGTTCGGACGGGGACACTGAAGCTTTCTTT
NA	TRBV2	TRBJ1-4	TRBD1	15	CASRRTGGTNEKLFF	TGTGCCAGCAGGCGGACAGGGGGGACTAATGAAAAACTGTTTTTT
NA	TRBV5-8	TRBJ2-6	NA	17	CASSLPPVSAGANVLTF	TGTGCCAGCAGCTTGCCCCCCGTGTCAGCTGGGGCCAACGTCCTGACTTTC
few	TRBV9	TRBJ2-7	TRBD1	14	CASSQGQAVYEQYF	TGTGCCAGCAGCCAAGGACAGGCGGTATACGAGCAGTACTTC